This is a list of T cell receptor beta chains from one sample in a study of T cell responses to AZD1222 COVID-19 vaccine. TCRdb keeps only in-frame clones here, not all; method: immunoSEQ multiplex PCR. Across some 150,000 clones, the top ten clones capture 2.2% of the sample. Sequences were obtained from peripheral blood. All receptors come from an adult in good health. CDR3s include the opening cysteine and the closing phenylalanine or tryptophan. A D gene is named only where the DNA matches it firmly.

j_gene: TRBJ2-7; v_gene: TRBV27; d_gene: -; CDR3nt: TGTGCCAGCAGTGTGGGATTTTCCTACGAGCAGTACTTC; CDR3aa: CASSVGFSYEQYF
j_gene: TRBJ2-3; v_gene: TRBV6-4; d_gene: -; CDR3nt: TGTGCCAGCAGTGACTCCATGGGGGGCGGAACAGATACGCAGTATTTT; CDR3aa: CASSDSMGGGTDTQYF
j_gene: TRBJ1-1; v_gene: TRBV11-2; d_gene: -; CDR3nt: TGTGCCAGCAGCTTAGATCCCGTGGTTGGGGGAGCTTTCTTT; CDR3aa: CASSLDPVVGGAFF
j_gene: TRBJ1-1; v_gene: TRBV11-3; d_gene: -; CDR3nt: TGTGCCAGCAGCAACTACGGAAGAAGTATGAACACTGAAGCTTTCTTT; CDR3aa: CASSNYGRSMNTEAFF
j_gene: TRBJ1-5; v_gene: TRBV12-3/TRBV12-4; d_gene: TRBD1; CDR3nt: TGTGCCAGCAGGACCCCCGGGACAGGGGAGCATTTT; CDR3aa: CASRTPGTGEHF
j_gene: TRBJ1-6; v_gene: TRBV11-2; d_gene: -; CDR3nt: TGTGCCAGCAGGGGAGAGGGGACGACCTATAATTCACCCCTCCACTTT; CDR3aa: CASRGEGTTYNSPLHF
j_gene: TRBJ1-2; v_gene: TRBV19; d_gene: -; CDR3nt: TGTGCCAGTAGTATAACTGGAAAGCCTTATGGCTACACCTTC; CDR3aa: CASSITGKPYGYTF
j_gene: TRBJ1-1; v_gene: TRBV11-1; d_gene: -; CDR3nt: TGTGCCAGCAGCCCCCGATTCGGGTGGGGCACTGAAGCTTTCTTT; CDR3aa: CASSPRFGWGTEAFF
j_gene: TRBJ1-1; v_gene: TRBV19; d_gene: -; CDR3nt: TGTGCCAGTAGTATAGGGGGGAGACAGGCTGAAGCTTTCTTT; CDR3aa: CASSIGGRQAEAFF
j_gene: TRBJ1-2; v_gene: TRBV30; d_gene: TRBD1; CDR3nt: TGTGCCTGGAGGGGCCCGCTAAAGTCGGACAGGGGGCCCCACTATGGCTACACCTTC; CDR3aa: CAWRGPLKSDRGPHYGYTF
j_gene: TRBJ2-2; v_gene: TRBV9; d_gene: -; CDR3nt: TGTGCCAGCGGGGAATTCAACACCGGGGAGCTGTTTTTT; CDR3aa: CASGEFNTGELFF
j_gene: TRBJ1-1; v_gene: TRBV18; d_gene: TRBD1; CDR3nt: TGTGCCAGCTCACCACCGGACAGGGGAGGAAGAACTGAAGCTTTCTTT; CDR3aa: CASSPPDRGGRTEAFF
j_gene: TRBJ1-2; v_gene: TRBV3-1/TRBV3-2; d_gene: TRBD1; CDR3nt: TGTGCCAGCAGCCAAGATCCCCGCCCGGGACAGGGATCGATCTATGGCTACACCTTC; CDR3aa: CASSQDPRPGQGSIYGYTF
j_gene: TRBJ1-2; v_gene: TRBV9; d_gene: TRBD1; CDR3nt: TGTGCCAGCAGCGTAGGGACAGGAGACCTATTGACCTATGGCTACACCTTC; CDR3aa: CASSVGTGDLLTYGYTF
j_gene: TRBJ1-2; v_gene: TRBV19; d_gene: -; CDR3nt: TGTGCCAGCGACGACAGGAACTATGGCTACACCTTC; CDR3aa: CASDDRNYGYTF
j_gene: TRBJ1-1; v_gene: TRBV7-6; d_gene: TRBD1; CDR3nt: TGTGCCAGCAGCTTAGCGGCACAGGGGACTACTGAAGCTTTCTTT; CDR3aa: CASSLAAQGTTEAFF
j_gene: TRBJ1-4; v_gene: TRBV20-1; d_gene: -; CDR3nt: TGCAGTGCTAGACCAGCTGAAAAACTGTTTTTT; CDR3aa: CSARPAEKLFF
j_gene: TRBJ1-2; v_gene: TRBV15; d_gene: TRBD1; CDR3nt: TGTGCCACCAGCCCCCGCGGGACAGGGCTCTATGGCTACACCTTC; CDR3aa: CATSPRGTGLYGYTF
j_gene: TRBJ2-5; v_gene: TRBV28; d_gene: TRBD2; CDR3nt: TGTGCCAGCACCCCAAGACTAGCGGGGCAAGAGACCCAGTACTTC; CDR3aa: CASTPRLAGQETQYF
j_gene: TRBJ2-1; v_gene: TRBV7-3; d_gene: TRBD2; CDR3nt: TGTGCCAGCAGCCCCGGGACTAGCGTATATTCCGAGGGCAAGAACAATGAGCAGTTCTTC; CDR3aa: CASSPGTSVYSEGKNNEQFF
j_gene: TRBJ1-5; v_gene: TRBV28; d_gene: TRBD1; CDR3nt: TGTGCCAGCAGTTTATACGCAGGGGGCGCAGGACAGCCCCAGCATTTT; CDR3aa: CASSLYAGGAGQPQHF
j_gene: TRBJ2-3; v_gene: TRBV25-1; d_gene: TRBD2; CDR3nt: TGTGCCAGCAGTCCCCCGGGGGGGCAGTTCATCACAGATACGCAGTATTTT; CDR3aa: CASSPPGGQFITDTQYF
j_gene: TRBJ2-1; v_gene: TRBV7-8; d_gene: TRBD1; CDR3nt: TGTGCCAGCAGCGTGTACAGGGGAATCACTTACAATGAGCAGTTCTTC; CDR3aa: CASSVYRGITYNEQFF
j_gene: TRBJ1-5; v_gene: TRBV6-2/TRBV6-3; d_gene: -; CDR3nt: TGTGCCAGCAGTTACGGTAGCAATCAGCCCCAGCATTTT; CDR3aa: CASSYGSNQPQHF
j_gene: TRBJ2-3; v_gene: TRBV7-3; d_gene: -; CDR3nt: TGTGCCAGCAGCCCGGGACTCAGCACAGATACGCAGTATTTT; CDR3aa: CASSPGLSTDTQYF
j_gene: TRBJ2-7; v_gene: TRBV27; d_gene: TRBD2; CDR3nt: TGTGCCAGCGGGGTCGGGGGGGGCGCCTACGAGCAGTACTTC; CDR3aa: CASGVGGGAYEQYF
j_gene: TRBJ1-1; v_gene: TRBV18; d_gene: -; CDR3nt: TGTGCCAGCTCACCCCGGAGTTCTCAGGGGAACACTGAAGCTTTCTTT; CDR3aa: CASSPRSSQGNTEAFF
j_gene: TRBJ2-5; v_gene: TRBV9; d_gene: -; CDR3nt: TGTGCCAGCAGCGCCCAGGGACCGCGACAAGAGACCCAGTACTTC; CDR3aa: CASSAQGPRQETQYF
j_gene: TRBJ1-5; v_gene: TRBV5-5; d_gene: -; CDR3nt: TGTGCCAGCAGCTTGGGGTTTGGAGTAGGTCAGCCCCAGCATTTT; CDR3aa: CASSLGFGVGQPQHF
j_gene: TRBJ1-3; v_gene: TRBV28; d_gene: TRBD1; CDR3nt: TGTGCCAGCAGTAAGACAGGGTTCGAAGGAAACACCATATATTTT; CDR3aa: CASSKTGFEGNTIYF
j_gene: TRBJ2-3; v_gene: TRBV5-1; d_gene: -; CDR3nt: TGCGCCAGCAGCTTGGGACTTGAGACAGGCCTTAGCACAGATACGCAGTATTTT; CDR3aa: CASSLGLETGLSTDTQYF
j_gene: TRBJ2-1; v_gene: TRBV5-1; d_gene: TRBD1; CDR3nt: TGCGCCAGCAGCCAACTGGACAGGGGAGGCTACAATGAGCAGTTCTTC; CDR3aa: CASSQLDRGGYNEQFF
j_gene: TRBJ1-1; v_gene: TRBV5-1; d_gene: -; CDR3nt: TGCGCCAGCAGCTTGCAGGGGAGAAACACTGAAGCTTTCTTT; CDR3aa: CASSLQGRNTEAFF
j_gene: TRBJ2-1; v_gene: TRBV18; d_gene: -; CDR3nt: TGTGCCAGCTCACCCCAACGACCTCAGGAAGTGTCCAATGAGCAGTTCTTC; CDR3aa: CASSPQRPQEVSNEQFF
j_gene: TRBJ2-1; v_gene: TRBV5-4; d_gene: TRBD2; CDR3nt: TGTGCCAGCAGCCGAGCCCTAGCGGGGTATAGAAATGAGCAGTTCTTC; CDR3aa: CASSRALAGYRNEQFF
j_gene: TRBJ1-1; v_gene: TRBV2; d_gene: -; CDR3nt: TGTGCCAGCAGTGAGGGTTTGGCTGAAGCTTTCTTT; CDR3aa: CASSEGLAEAFF
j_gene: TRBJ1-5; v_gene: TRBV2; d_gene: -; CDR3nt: TGTGCCAGCAGTGACAATAGGCCCCTTGGCAATCAGCCCCAGCATTTT; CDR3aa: CASSDNRPLGNQPQHF
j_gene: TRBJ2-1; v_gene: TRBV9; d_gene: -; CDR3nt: TGTGCCAGCAGCGTAGGGGACCGCAGCTCCTACAATGAGCAGTTCTTC; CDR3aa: CASSVGDRSSYNEQFF
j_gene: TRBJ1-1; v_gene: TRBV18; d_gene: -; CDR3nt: TGTGCCAGCTCACCGAACGGGGGGGCCAACACTGAAGCTTTCTTT; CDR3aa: CASSPNGGANTEAFF
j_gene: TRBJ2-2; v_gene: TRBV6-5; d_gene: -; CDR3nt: TGTGCCAGCAGGACAGCGCTATTTAACACCGGGGAGCTGTTTTTT; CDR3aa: CASRTALFNTGELFF
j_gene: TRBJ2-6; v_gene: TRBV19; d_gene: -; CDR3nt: TGTGCTTCCAGGAACTCTGGGGCCAACGTCCTGACTTTC; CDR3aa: CASRNSGANVLTF
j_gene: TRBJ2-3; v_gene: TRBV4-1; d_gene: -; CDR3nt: TGCGCCAGCAGCCAAGAGGTTAGCACAGATACGCAGTATTTT; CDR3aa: CASSQEVSTDTQYF
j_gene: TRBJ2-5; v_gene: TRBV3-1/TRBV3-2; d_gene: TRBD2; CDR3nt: TGTGCCAGCAGCCCTGGGACTAGCGGACACCAAGAGACCCAGTACTTC; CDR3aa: CASSPGTSGHQETQYF
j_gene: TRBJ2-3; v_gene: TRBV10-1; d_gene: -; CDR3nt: TGCGCCAGGCCCCTGGGGGCCATGACAAGCACAGATACGCAGTATTTT; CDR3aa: CARPLGAMTSTDTQYF
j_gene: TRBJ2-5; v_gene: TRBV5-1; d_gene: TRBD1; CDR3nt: TGCGCCAGCAGTTGGCAGGGACAGCGACAAGAGACCCAGTACTTC; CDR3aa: CASSWQGQRQETQYF
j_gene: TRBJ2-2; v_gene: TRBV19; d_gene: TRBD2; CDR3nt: TGTGCCAGTACCCCGGGGGGGCGAACCGGGGAGCTGTTTTTT; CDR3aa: CASTPGGRTGELFF
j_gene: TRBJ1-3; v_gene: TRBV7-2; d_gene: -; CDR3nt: TGTGCCAGCAGCCGGGACGGCCGGAGCTCTGGAAACACCATATATTTT; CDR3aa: CASSRDGRSSGNTIYF
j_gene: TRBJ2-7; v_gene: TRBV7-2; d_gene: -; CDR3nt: TGTGCCAGCAGCCAGGTCAGAGGGCGGACCTACGAGCAGTACTTC; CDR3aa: CASSQVRGRTYEQYF
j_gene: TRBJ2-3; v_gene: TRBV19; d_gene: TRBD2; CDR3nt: TGTGCCAGTAGCCCTAGCGGGGTGGATACGCAGTATTTT; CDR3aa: CASSPSGVDTQYF
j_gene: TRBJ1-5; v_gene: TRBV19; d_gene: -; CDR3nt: TGTGCCAGTAGTATCGGCAGAAGTTATAGCAATCAGCCCCAGCATTTT; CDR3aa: CASSIGRSYSNQPQHF